The 20 T cell receptor beta chains below all came from one sample that was sequenced in a study of T cells after yellow fever vaccination. Each CDR3 protein is one row after TCRdb ran MiXCR on the 5' RACE reads. The sample carries about 300,000 distinct CDR3 sequences, around 9.3% recorded once. This sample comprised CD4+ T cells sorted from PBMCs, obtained 5 days after the yellow fever booster vaccination. Every receptor here comes from a man aged 18-30 years who received the YFV17D yellow fever vaccine.

Comments on this clonotype: Given a much more abundant clone one base away, this may be a read error. The chain carries TRBV5-4 and TRBJ1-1; D call uncertain. In germline, CDR1 is SGHNT, CDR2 YYREEE (reference sequence). V was pared by 2 bases and J by 4 bases, with 6 bases between. The CDR3 has 12 amino acids. The CDR3 protein is CASSFGVTEAFF. DNA for the CDR3: TGTGCCAGCAGCTTTGGGGTCACTGAAGCTTTCTTT.

This clonotype showed up many times. The chain carries TRBV6-5 and TRBJ1-5, with D maybe TRBD1 (6 bases). V shed 2 bases and J shed 10 bases, with 9 bases lying between them. The CDR3 sequence is 12 residues long. Germline CDR1 MNHEY, CDR2 SVGAGI. The CDR3 sequence: CASSYPGQPQHF. In DNA form, the CDR3 reads TGTGCCAGCAGTTACCCGGGACAACCCCAGCATTTT.

V gene TRBV5-6 combines with J gene TRBJ2-2, with 8 positions matching TRBD2. The V gene's germline CDR1 is SGHDT and CDR2 YYEEEE. The ends lost 0 bases at V and 7 bases at J; junction bases unmatched: 11. This CDR3 is built from 17 residues. DNA of the CDR3: TGTGCCAGCAGCTTGGGCCCGGGGGGGCCCGGCGGCGGGGAGCTGTTTTTT. Translation: CASSLGPGGPGGGELFF.

This clonotype occurred many times. The J gene is TRBJ1-6, the V gene TRBV7-2, with 8 positions matching TRBD1. V lost 4 bases, J lost 10 bases, and 12 bases stayed unmatched. The germline CDR1 and CDR2 sequences are SGHTA and FQGNSA. The CDR3 has 16 amino acids. CDR3 in amino acids: CASSYNSGGAQSPLHF. Written as DNA, the CDR3 is TGTGCCAGCAGCTACAATTCAGGGGGCGCGCAGTCACCCCTCCACTTT.

This clonotype was seen only a few times. This chain uses TRBV24-1 with TRBJ2-5; 11 bases are a match to TRBD2. CDR3 length: 14 residues. With V trimmed by 5 bases and J by 5 bases, 3 bases remained unmatched. Germline CDR1 reads KGHDR; CDR2 reads SFDVKD. CDR3 residues: CATSVSGGAETQYF. The CDR3 bases are TGTGCCACCAGTGTTAGCGGGGGGGCTGAGACCCAGTACTTC.

In the case of this clonotype: Relative to the germline gene, one junction end is altered; a read error may explain this. The chain uses TRBV2 and TRBJ1-6; the D gene is possibly TRBD1 (5 bases). Germline-derived CDR1 and CDR2 are SNHLY and FYNNEI. The CDR3 has 14 amino acids. CDR3 amino acids: CASTFQGLRSPLHF. The CDR3 nucleotides are TGTGCAAGCACCTTTCAGGGTTTAAGGTCACCCCTCCACTTT. Full variable domain (outside the CDR3, taken from reference TRBV2 and TRBJ1-6): EPEVTQTPSHQVTQMGQEVILRCVPISNHLYFYWYRQILGQKVEFLVSFYNNEISEKSEIFDDQFSVERPDGSNFTLKIRSTKLEDSAMYFCASTFQGLRSPLHFGNGTRLTVT.

Only a few counts were recorded for this clonotype. The CDR3 loop reads CASSFGNLKETQYF. The DNA of the CDR3 is TGCGCCAGCAGCTTCGGTAACCTTAAAGAGACCCAGTACTTC. The V gene is TRBV5-1, the J gene TRBJ2-5, with D unresolved. Germline loops: CDR1 SGHRS, CDR2 YFSETQ. V was pared by 2 bases and J by 3 bases, with 11 bases between. The CDR3 contains 14 residues.

This clonotype showed up just a few times. The V gene is TRBV6-2 or TRBV6-3, the J gene TRBJ1-2; D not resolved. V lost 6 bases to trimming and J lost 5 bases, with 13 bases between them. Germline CDR1 is MNHEY and CDR2 is SVGEGT. CDR3 length: 13 amino acids. This CDR3 reads CASSRPGFYGYTF. The CDR3 coding sequence is TGTGCCAGCAGCAGACCGGGGTTTTATGGCTACACCTTC.

This clonotype was recorded at least ten times. This sequence joins TRBV11-1 and TRBJ1-2; D not certain. V was trimmed by 2 bases and J by 8 bases, leaving 9 bases between them. Looked up from germline, CDR1 is SGHAT and CDR2 is FQDESV (reference sequence). The CDR3 sequence is 12 residues long. The DNA of the CDR3 is TGTGCCAGCAGCTTATGGAGAGAGGGCTACACCTTC. This encodes CASSLWREGYTF.

The chain links TRBV27 to TRBJ2-1; TRBD1 or TRBD2 may be the D gene (7 bases each). Trimming left V 8 bases short and J 6 bases short, with 20 bases between. Germline V gene lookup returns CDR1 MNHEY and CDR2 SMNVEV (reference sequence). The CDR3 is made up of 15 amino acids. The CDR3 DNA follows: TGTGCCAGCGGGACAGCGGGGCTATTCCCCAATGAGCAGTTCTTC. Translating gives CASGTAGLFPNEQFF.

This clonotype was recorded a few times. The V call is TRBV29-1, the J call TRBJ1-1, with 7 positions matching TRBD1. The germline gives CDR1 SQVTM, CDR2 ANQGSEA. The CDR3 covers 11 residues. Trimming at V came to 2 bases and at J to 10 bases, leaving 4 bases not matched to a gene. This chain's CDR3 is CSVERGQGAFF. The CDR3 DNA reads TGCAGCGTTGAAAGGGGGCAAGGAGCTTTCTTT.

The CDR3, as DNA: TGTGCCAGCAGCTTCCAGGGGTACACCGGGGAGCTGTTTTTT. It codes for CASSFQGYTGELFF. The chain is built from TRBV11-2 and TRBJ2-2, with D possibly being TRBD1 (6 bases). Germline assignment: CDR1 SGHAT and CDR2 FQNNGV. Trimming shortened V by 3 bases and J by 3 bases, and 8 bases separated the two germline ends. This CDR3 comprises 14 residues.

The sample holds many counts of this clonotype. The chain links TRBV12-3 or TRBV12-4 to TRBJ2-5, with TRBD2 as a possible D gene (6 bases). This CDR3 is 13 amino acids long. V was pared by 2 bases and J by 8 bases, with 12 bases between. CDR3 sequence reads: CASSLQGRETQYF. The CDR3 nucleotides are TGTGCCAGCAGTTTACAAGGGCGGGAAACCCAGTACTTC.

A few counts support this clonotype. The chain combines TRBV7-9 with TRBJ1-2; D uncertain. Germline V gives CDR1 SEHNR, CDR2 FQNEAQ (reference sequence). Deletions cut 1 base from V and 4 bases from J, with 10 bases between. This CDR3 contains 14 residues. CDR3 sequence: CASSLGLNGYGYTF. The CDR3 DNA sequence: TGTGCCAGCAGCTTAGGACTAAATGGCTATGGCTACACCTTC.

This clonotype was counted a few times. The chain joins TRBV7-2 to TRBJ2-1, with a possible D match to TRBD2 (7 bases). The germline V gene has CDR1 SGHTA and CDR2 FQGNSA. The CDR3 consists of 14 residues. Trimming removed 5 bases from V and 9 bases from J, with 17 bases in between. The CDR3 here is CASSPPGGRVEQFF. CDR3 sequence (DNA): TGTGCCAGCAGCCCTCCGGGGGGCAGGGTTGAGCAGTTCTTC.

In this sample, this clonotype turned up a few times. V usage is TRBV4-3 and J usage is TRBJ2-3; 10 nucleotides match TRBD2. The V and J ends lost 5 bases and 9 bases, in that order; junction bases with no gene match: 14. This CDR3 is built from 16 residues. Per the germline V gene, CDR1 is LGHNA and CDR2 is YSLEER. Here the CDR3 reads CASSKLSGGVGNTQYF. The CDR3 coding sequence is TGCGCCAGCAGCAAATTAAGCGGGGGGGTAGGAAACACGCAGTATTTT.

V is TRBV5-6 and J is TRBJ1-2, with 7 bases aligning to TRBD1. The ends lost 4 bases at V and 8 bases at J; junction bases unmatched: 11. CDR1 and CDR2 from the germline V gene are SGHDT and YYEEEE. This CDR3 region has 14 residues. The CDR3 nucleotides read TGTGCCAGCAGCCGCCGGACAGGCATCAGCGGCTACACCTTC. Its protein is CASSRRTGISGYTF.

This rearrangement joins TRBV4-3 to TRBJ2-2; possibly TRBD1 for D (5 bases). The V end was cut by 0 bases, the J end by 3 bases, with 14 bases between. Germline CDR1 LGHNA, CDR2 YSLEER. CDR3 size: 17 residues. The CDR3 nucleotides are TGCGCCAGCAGCCAAGAGAAGGGGTCTTTTGACACCGGGGAGCTGTTTTTT. This sequence encodes CASSQEKGSFDTGELFF.

This clonotype appeared a few times. The V and J genes are TRBV4-3 and TRBJ2-2; possibly TRBD1 or TRBD2 for D (5 bases each). In germline, CDR1 is LGHNA, CDR2 YSLEER. CDR3 length: 16 residues. V lost 4 bases and J lost 7, with 19 bases in between. This chain's CDR3 is CASSRKGTGSGGELFF. CDR3 DNA: TGCGCCAGCAGCCGAAAAGGGACGGGTTCGGGCGGGGAGCTGTTTTTT.

This clonotype appeared a few times. This rearrangement joins TRBV7-6 to TRBJ2-7, with 9 positions matching TRBD1. This CDR3 is built from 16 residues. V was pared by 1 base and J by 5 bases, with 9 bases of the junction left unmatched. Germline CDR1 and CDR2: SGHVS and FNYEAQ. The CDR3 nucleotides read TGTGCCAGCAGCTTAGGGACAGGGGACGTCGGGGACGAGCAGTACTTC. Translated: CASSLGTGDVGDEQYF.